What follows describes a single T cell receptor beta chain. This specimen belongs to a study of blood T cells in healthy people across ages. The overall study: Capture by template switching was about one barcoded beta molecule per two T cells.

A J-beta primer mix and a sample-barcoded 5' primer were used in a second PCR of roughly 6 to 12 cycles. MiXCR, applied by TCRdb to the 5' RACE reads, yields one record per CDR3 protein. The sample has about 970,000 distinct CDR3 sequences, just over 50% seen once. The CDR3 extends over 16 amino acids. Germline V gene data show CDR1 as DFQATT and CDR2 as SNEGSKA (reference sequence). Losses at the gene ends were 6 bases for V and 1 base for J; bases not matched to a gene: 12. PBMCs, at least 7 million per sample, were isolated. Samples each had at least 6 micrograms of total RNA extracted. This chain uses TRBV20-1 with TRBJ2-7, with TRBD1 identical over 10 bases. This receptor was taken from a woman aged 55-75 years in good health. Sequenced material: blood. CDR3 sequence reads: CSAPGTGVTLSYEQYF. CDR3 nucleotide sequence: TGCAGTGCCCCCGGGACAGGGGTAACCCTATCCTACGAGCAGTACTTC.